This paragraph reports one T cell receptor (beta chain). Its antigen is still unknown. The sample is drawn from a study of T-cell memory formation after mild COVID-19. The overall study: There were largely donor-specific TCR clusters. Whole-study results and caveats: What remained unconfirmed was the SARS-CoV-2 specificity of second-wave clones peaking on day 37. The pre-infection memory compartment contained some responding clones, suggesting cross-reactive memory joined.

The V gene lost 3 bases and the J gene lost 7 bases, with 12 bases spanning the gap. Germline V gives CDR1 KGHDR, CDR2 SFDVKD. There are 14 residues in the CDR3. One entry per CDR3 protein results from TCRdb running MiXCR on the 5' RACE reads. The repertoire consists of 40,000 to 55,000 distinct CDR3 sequences, with 12% occurring once and the leading ten covering over 20%. Specimen: PBMCs or a T cell subset sorted from them (not recorded which). The V call is TRBV24-1, the J call TRBJ2-1; D is uncertain. The origin of this receptor is a man aged 18 to 30 who had mild COVID-19 (a few samples of this study predate the infection). Cell type and time point are not known. The CDR3 coding sequence is TGTGCCACCAGTGATCCAGATGATGGGAATGAGCAGTTCTTC. It yields the protein CATSDPDDGNEQFF.